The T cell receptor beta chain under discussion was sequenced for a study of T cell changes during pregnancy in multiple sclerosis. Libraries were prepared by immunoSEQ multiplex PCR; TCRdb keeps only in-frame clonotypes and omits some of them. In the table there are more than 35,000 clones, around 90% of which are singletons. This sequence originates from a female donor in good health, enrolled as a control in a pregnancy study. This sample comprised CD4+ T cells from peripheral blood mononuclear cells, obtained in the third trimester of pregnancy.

CDR3 region: CASSLATNTGELFF. CDR3 in DNA: TGTGCCAGCAGCTTGGCCACAAACACCGGGGAGCTGTTTTTT. This chain connects TRBV5-4 to TRBJ2-2; D not certain. V was shortened by 0 bases and J by 2 bases, with 5 bases between the two germline ends. From germline, CDR1 is SGHNT and CDR2 YYREEE (reference sequence). CDR3 length equals 14 residues.